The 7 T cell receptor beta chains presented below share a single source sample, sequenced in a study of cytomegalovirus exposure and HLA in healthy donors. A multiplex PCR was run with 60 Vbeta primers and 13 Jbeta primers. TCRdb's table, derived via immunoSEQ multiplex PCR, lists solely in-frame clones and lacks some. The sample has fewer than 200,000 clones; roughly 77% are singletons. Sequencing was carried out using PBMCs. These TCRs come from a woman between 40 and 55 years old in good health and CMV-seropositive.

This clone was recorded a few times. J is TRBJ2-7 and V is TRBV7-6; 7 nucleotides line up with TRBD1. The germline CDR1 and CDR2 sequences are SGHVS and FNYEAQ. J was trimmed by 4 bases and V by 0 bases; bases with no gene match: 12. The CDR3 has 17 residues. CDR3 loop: CASSLAPQGPRGYEQYF. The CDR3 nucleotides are TGTGCCAGCAGCTTAGCCCCACAGGGGCCCCGAGGGTACGAGCAGTACTTC.

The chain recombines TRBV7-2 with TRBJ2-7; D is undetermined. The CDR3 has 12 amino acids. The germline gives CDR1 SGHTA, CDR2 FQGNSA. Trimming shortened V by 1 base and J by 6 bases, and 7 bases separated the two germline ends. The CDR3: CASSLVLAEQYF. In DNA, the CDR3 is TGTGCCAGCAGCTTAGTCTTGGCCGAGCAGTACTTC. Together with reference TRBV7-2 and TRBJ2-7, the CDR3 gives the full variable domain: GAGVSQSPSNKVTEKGKDVELRCDPISGHTALYWYRQSLGQGLEFLIYFQGNSAPDKSGLPSDRFSAERTGGSVSTLTIQRTQQEDSAVYLCASSLVLAEQYFGPGTRLTVT.

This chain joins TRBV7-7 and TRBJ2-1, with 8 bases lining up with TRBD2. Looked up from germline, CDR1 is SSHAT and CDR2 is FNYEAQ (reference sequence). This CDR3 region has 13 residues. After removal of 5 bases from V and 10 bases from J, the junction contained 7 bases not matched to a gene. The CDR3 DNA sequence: TGTGCCAGCAGCCTGACTAGCGTCCAGGAGCAGTTCTTC. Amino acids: CASSLTSVQEQFF. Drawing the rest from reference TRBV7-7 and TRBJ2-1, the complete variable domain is GAGVSQSPRYKVTKRGQDVTLRCDPISSHATLYWYQQALGQGPEFLTYFNYEAQPDKSGLPSDRFSAERPEGSISTLTIQRTEQRDSAMYRCASSLTSVQEQFFGPGTRLTVL.

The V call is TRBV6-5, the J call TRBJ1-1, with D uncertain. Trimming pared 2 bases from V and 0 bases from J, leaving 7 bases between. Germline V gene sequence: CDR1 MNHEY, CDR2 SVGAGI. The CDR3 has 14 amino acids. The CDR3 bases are TGTGCCAGCAGTTACCGACACATGAACACTGAAGCTTTCTTT. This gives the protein CASSYRHMNTEAFF.

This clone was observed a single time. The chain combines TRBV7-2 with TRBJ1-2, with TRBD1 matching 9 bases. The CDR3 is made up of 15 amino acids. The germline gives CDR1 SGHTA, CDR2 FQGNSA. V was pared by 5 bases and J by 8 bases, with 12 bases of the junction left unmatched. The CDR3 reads CASSSQDRGYYGYTF. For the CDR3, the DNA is TGTGCCAGCAGCAGTCAGGACAGGGGCTATTACGGCTACACCTTC.

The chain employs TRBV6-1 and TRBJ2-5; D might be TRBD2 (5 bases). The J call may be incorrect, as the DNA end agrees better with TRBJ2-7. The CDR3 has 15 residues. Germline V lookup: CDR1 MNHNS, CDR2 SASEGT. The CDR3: CASSEAPTSAYEQYF. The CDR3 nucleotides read TGTGCCAGCAGTGAAGCCCCAACTAGTGCCTACGAGCAGTACTTC.

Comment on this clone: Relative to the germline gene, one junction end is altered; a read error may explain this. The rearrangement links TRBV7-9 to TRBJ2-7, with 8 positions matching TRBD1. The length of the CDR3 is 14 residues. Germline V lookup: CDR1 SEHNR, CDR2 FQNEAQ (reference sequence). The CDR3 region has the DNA TGTTCCAGCAGCTTAGGACAGGGTGTCTACGAGCAGTACTTC. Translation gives CSSSLGQGVYEQYF.